A single T cell receptor (beta chain) is shown here with its context. What it binds is unknown. The data belong to a study of T cell repertoires in cytomegalovirus infection. Study information: As its CMV epitopes, the study selected recently identified HLA-C-restricted and well-studied HLA-B-restricted targets. Both a matching HLA type and CMV infection were indicated by public TCR beta signatures. General study results and limits: CMV carriers with the relevant HLA were identified by cumulative public TCR beta family frequency. Predominance within the ex vivo response was attributable to HLA-C-restricted CMV-specific TCR beta clonotypes.

TCRdb re-derived calls from the reads in MiXCR, one entry per CDR3 protein. The sample includes 65,000 to 85,000 distinct CDR3 sequences, roughly 28% seen only once; the top ten take roughly 65%. This CDR3 contains 14 residues. The germline gives CDR1 ENHRY, CDR2 SYGVKD. Unmatched junction bases numbered 6, after V lost 5 bases and J lost 5 bases. This chain links TRBV10-3 with TRBJ1-2; TRBD1 matches 9 bases. Sequencing used CD8+ T cells from cultured PBMCs, obtained from culture after CMV antigen stimulation. The receptor was isolated from a human donor in good health (CMV status not recorded). Some clones in this sample may be carry-over from other donors' samples. The chain's CDR3 is CAISRTGTGYGYTF. CDR3 coding DNA: TGTGCCATCAGTAGAACCGGGACAGGGTATGGCTACACCTTC.